This T cell receptor (beta chain) was observed in a study of cytomegalovirus exposure and HLA in healthy donors. At the level of the study: The 95 to 150 validation repertoires used a platform that matched the one used for the 550 to 800 first-cohort repertoires, as a later analysis reported. Findings and caveats of the study: Researchers catalogued about 150 TCR beta chains as cytomegalovirus-associated. Among the CMV-associated chains, three were confirmed in vitro as specific for CMV antigens.

A word on this clone: The antigen remains undetermined.

A roughly 120-subject validation cohort, separate from the approximately 720-subject first cohort, supplied the donors. The protocol was immunoSEQ multiplex PCR, while the TCRdb copy is restricted to in-frame clones and leaves out a portion. The sample contains some 100,000 clones, roughly 82% of which appear only once. V lost 3 bases to trimming and J lost 3 bases, with 8 bases between them. Per the germline V gene, CDR1 is SGHAT and CDR2 is FQDESV (reference sequence). This CDR3 spans 13 amino acids. The receptor was derived from a man younger than 35 in good health and CMV-seronegative. This sequence joins TRBV11-1 and TRBJ1-1; D possibly corresponds to TRBD1 (6 bases). Sequencing used PBMCs. The CDR3 coding sequence is TGTGCCAGCAGCTTGGCAGGGGACACTGAAGCTTTCTTT. The encoded protein is CASSLAGDTEAFF.